The 20 T cell receptor beta chains below come from one sample, sequenced in a study of OX40 agonist ivuxolimab in advanced cancers. Clones were read by immunoSEQ multiplex PCR, and TCRdb kept only the in-frame ones, dropping some. The sample yields approximately 70,000 clones, roughly 80% seen once. This material consisted of CD4+ or CD8+ T cells sorted from blood, taken in a trial of the OX40 agonist ivuxolimab. Receptors originate from an adult with an advanced solid tumor such as melanoma, head and neck, liver or kidney cancer.

In this sample, this clone turned up once. V is TRBV29-1 and J is TRBJ2-7; the D is unclear. Germline CDR1 is SQVTM and CDR2 is ANQGSEA. There are 12 residues in the CDR3. V gave up 0 bases and J gave up 4 bases, with 7 bases separating them. This CDR3 is CSVEDPAYEQYF. CDR3 coding DNA: TGCAGCGTTGAAGATCCGGCGTACGAGCAGTACTTC.

This CDR3 is CASSLDRGWSSGNTIYF. The DNA of the CDR3 is TGTGCCAGCAGCTTGGACAGGGGATGGAGCTCTGGAAACACCATATATTTT. V and J are TRBV7-9 and TRBJ1-3, with 9 bases matching TRBD1. The length of the CDR3 is 17 residues. Trimming cost V 3 bases and J 0 bases; bases outside gene matches: 6. Germline CDR1 is SEHNR and CDR2 is FQNEAQ (reference sequence).

V gene TRBV18 combines with J gene TRBJ2-2; D uncertain. CDR3 length equals 14 residues. CDR1 is KGHSH, CDR2 LQKENI, per germline. V lost 2 bases, J lost 0 bases, and 4 bases lay in between. The CDR3 here is CASSPKANTGELFF. The CDR3, as DNA: TGTGCCAGCTCACCAAAGGCGAACACCGGGGAGCTGTTTTTT.

This clone occurred a few times. J is TRBJ1-5 and V is TRBV29-1; D might be TRBD1 (5 bases). Trimming took 4 bases from V and 2 from J, leaving 15 bases between them. The CDR3 contains 15 residues. Germline values: CDR1 SQVTM, CDR2 ANQGSEA. The CDR3 coding sequence is TGCAGCGTTGCTGGGGGGTTTCTCGGCAATCAGCCCCAGCATTTT. Amino acid sequence: CSVAGGFLGNQPQHF.

This chain joins TRBV28 and TRBJ2-5, with a weak D call TRBD2 (6 bases). This CDR3 has 17 residues. Germline V CDR1 and CDR2: MDHEN, SYDVKM. Trimming shortened V by 5 bases and J by 3 bases, and 22 bases separated the two germline ends. CDR3 in amino acids: CASSEGKGRSGKETQYF. DNA of the CDR3: TGTGCCAGCAGTGAGGGGAAGGGGAGGAGCGGAAAAGAGACCCAGTACTTC.

Comments on this clone: One end of the junction does not line up with germline, which may come from a read error. J is TRBJ2-5 and V is TRBV7-7, with 11 bases identical to TRBD2. Germline values: CDR1 SSHAT, CDR2 FNYEAQ (reference sequence). CDR3 length equals 18 residues. The CDR3 DNA reads as TGTGCTAGCAGCTTTGGTGCACTAGCGGGGGCGTGGGGTGAGACCCAGTACTTC. It encodes CASSFGALAGAWGETQYF.

The CDR3 sequence is CSVGGKGDQPQHF. The CDR3 region has the DNA TGCAGCGTTGGAGGCAAGGGGGATCAGCCCCAGCATTTT. The chain has TRBV29-1 and TRBJ1-5; a weak D match, TRBD1 (6 bases). The CDR3 runs 13 residues. CDR1 and CDR2 (germline): SQVTM, ANQGSEA. V lost 4 bases, J lost 5 bases, and 12 bases lay in between. Based on the CDR3 plus reference TRBV29-1 and TRBJ1-5, the full variable domain is SAVISQKPSRDICQRGTSLTIQCQVDSQVTMMFWYRQQPGQSLTLIATANQGSEATYESGFVIDKFPISRPNLTFSTLTVSNMSPEDSSIYLCSVGGKGDQPQHFGDGTRLSIL.

The gene calls are TRBV14 and TRBJ2-7, with D maybe TRBD2 (6 bases). V was trimmed by 2 bases and J by 3 bases, leaving 14 bases between them. The germline V gene encodes CDR1 SGHDN and CDR2 FVKESK. There are 15 residues in the CDR3. DNA for the CDR3: TGTGCCAGCAGCCAAAGGGGACTTATAAACTACGAGCAGTACTTC. As protein: CASSQRGLINYEQYF.

The chain recombines TRBV28 with TRBJ1-6; TRBD1 agrees at 10 bases. V dropped 5 bases and J dropped 9; count of bases not matched to a gene: 10. CDR1 is MDHEN, CDR2 SYDVKM, per germline. CDR3 length equals 16 residues. The CDR3 nucleotides are TGTGCCAGCAGTCTAGGGGAGGGGACAGGGGTTTCACCCCTCCACTTT. It is translated as CASSLGEGTGVSPLHF. Together with reference TRBV28 and TRBJ1-6, the CDR3 gives the full variable domain: DVKVTQSSRYLVKRTGEKVFLECVQDMDHENMFWYRQDPGLGLRLIYFSYDVKMKEKGDIPEGYSVSREKKERFSLILESASTNQTSMYLCASSLGEGTGVSPLHFGNGTRLTVT.

This chain links TRBV9 with TRBJ1-4; D uncertain. The CDR3 has 13 amino acids. Trimming shortened V by 0 bases and J by 4 bases, and 4 bases separated the two germline ends. Germline V lookup: CDR1 SGDLS, CDR2 YYNGEE. CDR3 protein: CASSVGFNEKLFF. CDR3 coding DNA: TGTGCCAGCAGCGTAGGGTTTAATGAAAAACTGTTTTTT. Filled out from reference TRBV9 and TRBJ1-4, the complete variable domain reads DSGVTQTPKHLITATGQRVTLRCSPRSGDLSVYWYQQSLDQGLQFLIQYYNGEERAKGNILERFSAQQFPDLHSELNLSSLELGDSALYFCASSVGFNEKLFFGSGTQLSVL.

The J gene is TRBJ2-5, the V gene TRBV5-4, with D hard to call. The CDR3 is made up of 13 amino acids. CDR1 is SGHNT, CDR2 YYREEE, per germline (reference sequence). V shed 0 bases and J shed 4 bases, with 7 bases lying between them. This CDR3 reads CASSLGRSETQYF. The CDR3 DNA reads TGTGCCAGCAGCTTGGGGAGATCAGAGACCCAGTACTTC.

CDR3 nucleotide sequence: TGTGCCTGGAGTGCCGGGCAGGGAGGCCAGCCCCAGCATTTT. It specifies CAWSAGQGGQPQHF. The chain recombines TRBV30 with TRBJ1-5; weak D call: TRBD1 (5 bases). Trimming took off 1 base at V and 7 bases at J, with 14 bases between the two ends. The CDR3 sequence is 14 residues long. From germline, CDR1 is GTSNPN and CDR2 SVGIG (reference sequence).

V is TRBV12-2 and J is TRBJ2-2; the table's D gene call, TRBD1, was not cross checked with the DNA. TRBV12-2 is given as a pseudogene. The CDR3 spans 19 residues. The CDR3 loop reads CASRLGKQGARLYTGELFF. The CDR3 DNA follows: TGTGCAAGTCGCTTAGGCAAACAGGGGGCGCGATTGTACACCGGGGAGCTGTTTTTT.

This chain uses TRBV7-6 with TRBJ2-5; no definite D call. The V end lost 5 bases, the J end lost 4 bases, and 8 bases lay between the germline ends. Germline V gene data show CDR1 as SGHVS and CDR2 as FNYEAQ. The CDR3 contains 12 residues. The CDR3 spells CASSPGPETQYF. For the CDR3, the DNA is TGTGCCAGCAGCCCCGGGCCAGAGACCCAGTACTTC.

The chain joins TRBV14 to TRBJ2-1; D gene uncertain. Trimming shortened V by 0 bases and J by 8 bases, and 14 bases separated the two germline ends. In germline, CDR1 is SGHDN, CDR2 FVKESK. CDR3 length equals 15 residues. The CDR3 region has the DNA TGTGCCAGCAGCCAAGAGGCACACTCTATGGATGAGCAGTTCTTC. It specifies CASSQEAHSMDEQFF.

V is TRBV2 and J is TRBJ2-3; the match to TRBD2 covers 7 bases. This CDR3 region has 14 residues. Looked up from germline, CDR1 is SNHLY and CDR2 is FYNNEI. The trim removed 5 bases at V and 5 bases at J, leaving 7 bases unmatched. The CDR3 nucleotides read TGTGCCAGCAGTCGGGAGGCTAGCGGAGATACGCAGTATTTT. Protein product: CASSREASGDTQYF.

Only one count was recorded for this clone. The chain has TRBV6-4 and TRBJ2-4; weak D call: TRBD1 (6 bases). The V gene's germline CDR1 is MRHNA and CDR2 SNTAGT. The ends were cut back, 4 bases at V and 8 bases at J, with 9 bases in the middle. The CDR3 has 12 residues. The CDR3, as DNA: TGTGCCAGCAGTGCGCGGACAGACATTCAGTACTTC. Translated, it gives CASSARTDIQYF.

The chain employs TRBV7-2 and TRBJ2-3; the D gene is possibly TRBD2 (7 bases). The germline CDR1 and CDR2 sequences are SGHTA and FQGNSA. The CDR3 sequence is 15 residues long. V was trimmed by 1 base and J by 2 bases, leaving 10 bases between them. The chain's CDR3 is CASSLEGGVTDTQYF. CDR3 in DNA: TGTGCCAGCAGCTTAGAGGGGGGGGTCACAGATACGCAGTATTTT.

The chain recombines TRBV5-1 with TRBJ2-2; TRBD1 or TRBD2 may be the D gene (5 bases each). Germline V gene data show CDR1 as SGHRS and CDR2 as YFSETQ. This CDR3 has 15 amino acids. V gave up 0 bases and J gave up 1 base, with 7 bases separating them. For the CDR3, the DNA is TGCGCCAGCAGCTTGGGGGACGGGAACACCGGGGAGCTGTTTTTT. This sequence encodes CASSLGDGNTGELFF.

This clone was picked up a small number of times. The V call is TRBV4-2, the J call TRBJ1-6; D perhaps matches TRBD1 (5 bases). This CDR3 contains 16 residues. CDR1 and CDR2 (germline): LGHNA, YNFKEQ. With 1 base removed from V and 8 bases from J, the gap between germline ends came to 15 bases. As DNA, the CDR3 is TGTGCCAGCAGCCAAGGTGAATCGGGGGGTTATTCACCCCTCCACTTT. Amino acid sequence: CASSQGESGGYSPLHF.